A single sample gave rise to the 2 T cell receptor beta chains below, sequenced in a study of cytomegalovirus exposure and HLA in healthy donors. The primer mix had 60 Vbeta and 13 Jbeta primers. Assay used: immunoSEQ multiplex PCR; TCRdb lists only in-frame clones, some missing. The repertoire includes approximately 86,000 clones, around 75% of them detected once, and about 3% sits in the top ten. Input material: PBMCs. The receptor set was obtained from a man aged 35-49 years in good health and CMV-seronegative.

V is TRBV7-9 and J is TRBJ2-3; D not certain. Germline CDR1 reads SEHNR; CDR2 reads FQNEAQ (reference sequence). The ends were cut back, 11 bases at V and 0 bases at J, with 12 bases in the middle. The CDR3 loop spans 13 amino acids. The CDR3 DNA sequence: TGTGCCCCAACCGAGGTGAGCACAGATACGCAGTATTTT. Amino acid sequence: CAPTEVSTDTQYF.

V usage is TRBV2 and J usage is TRBJ1-5, with D perhaps TRBD1 (5 bases). Trimming took 7 bases from V and 7 from J, leaving 20 bases between them. The V gene's germline CDR1 is SNHLY and CDR2 FYNNEI. This CDR3 spans 15 amino acids. The CDR3 region is CASTPSGQGIQPQHF. The CDR3 region has the DNA TGTGCCAGCACCCCCAGTGGGCAGGGAATACAGCCCCAGCATTTT.